The 2 T cell receptor beta chains presented below share a single source sample, sequenced in a study of Ad26.COV2.S vaccination and SARS-CoV-2 variants. Treatment here: over 15 received Ad26.COV2.S at low or high dose, single or two shots; roughly 5 received placebo; per-sample allocation not given. All samples were drawn on day 63, counting from the first vaccine or placebo injection. Assay used: immunoSEQ multiplex PCR; TCRdb lists only in-frame clones, some missing. There are 240,000 or so clones in the sample; roughly 88% occur only once, and about 10% lies in the top ten. The specimen comprised peripheral blood, sampled in a trial of Ad26.COV2.S vaccine versus placebo. The origin of the receptors is a person between 18 and 59 years old who received the Ad26.COV2.S COVID-19 vaccine or a placebo.

The chain joins TRBV6-2 or TRBV6-3 to TRBJ1-5; 9 bases fit TRBD1. The ends lost 3 bases at V and 1 base at J; junction bases unmatched: 4. The length of the CDR3 is 16 residues. Germline V gene sequence: CDR1 MNHEY, CDR2 SVGEGT. The CDR3 loop is CASSYSGTGSNQPQHF. CDR3 in DNA: TGTGCCAGCAGTTATAGTGGGACAGGGAGCAATCAGCCCCAGCATTTT.

This clone has a handful of counts. The chain is built from TRBV6-4 and TRBJ2-3; a weak D match, TRBD1 (6 bases). This CDR3 spans 14 amino acids. The V end lost 4 bases, the J end lost 1 base, and 9 bases lay between the germline ends. Germline CDR1 and CDR2: MRHNA and SNTAGT. CDR3 nucleotides: TGTGCCAGCAGTGTGGCAGGGGGCACAGATACGCAGTATTTT. This sequence encodes CASSVAGGTDTQYF.